A single sample gave rise to the 11 T cell receptor beta chains below, sequenced in a study of cytomegalovirus exposure and HLA in healthy donors. PCR was performed using 60 Vbeta and 13 Jbeta primers. Method: immunoSEQ multiplex PCR; TCRdb's copy keeps in-frame clones and lacks some. The table has over 150,000 clones, roughly four fifths seen once. The source material was PBMCs. The source is a man in his fifties in good health and CMV-seronegative.

V gene TRBV4-3 combines with J gene TRBJ1-5; the D gene is possibly TRBD1 (5 bases). V was clipped by 0 bases and J by 7 bases, with 16 bases between them. Germline CDR1 is LGHNA and CDR2 is YSLEER. The CDR3 has 16 amino acids. CDR3 sequence reads: CASSQDRRGRGQPQHF. In nucleotides, the CDR3 is TGCGCCAGCAGCCAAGATAGGAGGGGCCGCGGACAGCCCCAGCATTTT.

The rearrangement uses TRBV4-3 and TRBJ1-5; 9 positions match TRBD1. The CDR3 is 14 residues long. CDR1 is LGHNA and CDR2 is YSLEER in the germline V gene. The V gene end was trimmed by 3 bases and the J gene end by 9 bases; junction bases not matched to a gene: 6. CDR3 DNA sequence: TGCGCCAGCAGCCAGGACAGGGGAAACTTGCCCCAGCATTTT. Amino acids: CASSQDRGNLPQHF.

The rearrangement uses TRBV7-3 and TRBJ2-3; D possibly corresponds to TRBD1 (6 bases). The CDR3 covers 17 residues. CDR1 and CDR2 (germline): SGHTA, FQGTGA. Trimming shortened V by 3 bases and J by 5 bases, and 21 bases separated the two germline ends. The CDR3 DNA follows: TGTGCCAGCAGCTTGGGGGCTACCACTCATCTGGGAGATACGCAGTATTTT. Translation gives CASSLGATTHLGDTQYF. Using reference TRBV7-3 and TRBJ2-3 for the parts outside the CDR3, the full variable domain is GAGVSQTPSNKVTEKGKYVELRCDPISGHTALYWYRQSLGQGPEFLIYFQGTGAADDSGLPNDRFFAVRPEGSVSTLKIQRTERGDSAVYLCASSLGATTHLGDTQYFGPGTRLTVL.

Details on this clone: The junction shows a germline mismatch at one end, possibly a read error. This chain links TRBV7-7 with TRBJ2-7; 9 positions agree with TRBD1. CDR1 and CDR2 (germline): SSHAT, FNYEAQ (reference sequence). CDR3 size: 15 residues. The chain's CDR3 is CASSLADRGYYEQYF. DNA for the CDR3: TGTGCTAGCAGCTTAGCGGACAGGGGATACTACGAGCAGTACTTC.

This clone was found a few times. CDR3 amino acids: CASSSGGSSYEQYF. CDR3 DNA sequence: TGTGCCAGCAGTTCGGGGGGTAGCTCCTACGAGCAGTACTTC. V is TRBV28 and J is TRBJ2-7; 7 bases align to TRBD2. This CDR3 region has 14 residues. J gave up 0 bases and V 4 bases, and 3 bases lay outside the gene matches. Germline-derived CDR1 and CDR2 are MDHEN and SYDVKM. The full variable domain, with the rest looked up from reference TRBV28 and TRBJ2-7, is DVKVTQSSRYLVKRTGEKVFLECVQDMDHENMFWYRQDPGLGLRLIYFSYDVKMKEKGDIPEGYSVSREKKERFSLILESASTNQTSMYLCASSSGGSSYEQYFGPGTRLTVT.

The V and J genes are TRBV6-1 and TRBJ1-1; D is perhaps TRBD1 (6 bases). The germline V gene has CDR1 MNHNS and CDR2 SASEGT. V gave up 3 bases and J gave up 6 bases, with 11 bases separating them. The CDR3 has 13 amino acids. The CDR3 reads CASSEGHLPEAFF. The CDR3, as DNA: TGTGCCAGCAGTGAGGGACATCTCCCTGAAGCTTTCTTT.

This chain joins TRBV4-2 and TRBJ2-7; TRBD2 agrees at 9 bases. J lost 5 bases, V lost 4 bases, and 9 bases had no gene match. This CDR3 has 15 amino acids. The germline CDR1 and CDR2 sequences are LGHNA and YNFKEQ. The CDR3 nucleotides are TGTGCCAGCAGCCCCGGGGTAGCGGGAGCCGACGAGCAGTACTTC. Residues: CASSPGVAGADEQYF.

The chain recombines TRBV9 with TRBJ1-5; perhaps TRBD1 as D (6 bases). In germline, CDR1 is SGDLS, CDR2 YYNGEE. The CDR3 has 17 residues. Trimming stripped 4 bases from V and 7 bases from J, with 24 bases between. The CDR3 sequence: CASSPTPGQPGGQPQHF. The CDR3 DNA reads TGTGCCAGCAGCCCCACCCCCGGACAGCCCGGGGGGCAGCCCCAGCATTTT.

The rearrangement links TRBV5-4 to TRBJ2-7; D may be TRBD1 (5 bases). The CDR3 has 13 residues. From germline, CDR1 is SGHNT and CDR2 YYREEE (reference sequence). V was clipped by 2 bases and J by 2 bases, with 8 bases between them. The CDR3 sequence: CASSFKDTYEQYF. The DNA for the CDR3 is TGTGCCAGCAGCTTCAAGGACACCTACGAGCAGTACTTC.

The chain employs TRBV7-6 and TRBJ2-3; D gene ambiguous. The V and J ends lost 5 bases and 1 base respectively, with 4 bases between them. There are 12 residues in the CDR3. Germline CDR1 reads SGHVS; CDR2 reads FNYEAQ. The CDR3 region has the DNA TGTGCCAGCAGCCCCGGCACAGATACGCAGTATTTT. The encoded protein is CASSPGTDTQYF.

This clone was picked up one time. V is TRBV28 and J is TRBJ2-5, with D possibly being TRBD1 (6 bases). The J call is in doubt because the DNA end fits TRBJ2-7 better. Germline V gives CDR1 MDHEN, CDR2 SYDVKM. The CDR3 is made up of 14 amino acids. The CDR3 here is CASSNGQGSGEQYF. The CDR3 coding sequence is TGTGCCAGCAGTAATGGGCAGGGGTCAGGCGAGCAGTACTTC.